The 25 T cell receptor beta chains in this list originate from one sample, sequenced in a study of blood T cell repertoires in COVID-19. TCRdb keeps only in-frame clones here, not all; method: immunoSEQ multiplex PCR. This table holds 160,000 or so clones, 84% found once. Sequenced input: PBMCs or T cells enriched from blood (not recorded which). The receptors were gathered from a man over 45 who had recovered from COVID-19.

V and J are TRBV5-1 and TRBJ1-6; D is uncertain. V was shortened by 2 bases and J by 5 bases, with 5 bases between the two germline ends. The CDR3 extends over 13 amino acids. Germline V gene lookup returns CDR1 SGHRS and CDR2 YFSETQ. CDR3 region: CASSFTDNSPLHF. The CDR3 DNA follows: TGCGCCAGCAGCTTTACAGATAATTCACCCCTCCACTTT.

The J gene is TRBJ2-5, the V gene TRBV5-1; the match to TRBD2 covers 12 bases. The CDR3 is made up of 15 amino acids. The germline V gene encodes CDR1 SGHRS and CDR2 YFSETQ. Trimming took 0 bases from V and 6 from J; bases not matched to a gene: 3. The CDR3 nucleotides are TGCGCCAGCAGCTTGGCTAGCGGGGGGGCCCAGACCCAGTACTTC. Its protein is CASSLASGGAQTQYF.

The chain recombines TRBV6-5 with TRBJ1-1; D perhaps matches TRBD1 (5 bases). Trimming took off 6 bases at V and 1 base at J, with 9 bases between the two ends. Looked up from germline, CDR1 is MNHEY and CDR2 is SVGAGI. The CDR3 has 13 amino acids. This CDR3 is CASSPQGNTEAFF. CDR3 DNA sequence: TGTGCCAGCAGCCCCCAGGGGAACACTGAAGCTTTCTTT.

The chain employs TRBV3-1 (or the pseudogene TRBV3-2) and TRBJ1-2, with D maybe TRBD1 (6 bases). CDR3 length: 14 amino acids. Trimming left V 6 bases short and J 7 bases short, with 18 bases between. Germline assignment: CDR1 LGHDT and CDR2 YNNKEL (reference sequence). Here the CDR3 reads CASSKVDQGFGYTF. The CDR3 DNA is TGTGCCAGCAGTAAAGTAGATCAGGGGTTTGGCTACACCTTC.

V is TRBV5-4 and J is TRBJ2-7; D perhaps matches TRBD1 (5 bases). The germline gives CDR1 SGHNT, CDR2 YYREEE (reference sequence). V gave up 4 bases and J gave up 0 bases, with 14 bases separating them. There are 15 residues in the CDR3. CDR3 sequence: CASSPPGRSSYEQYF. The CDR3 coding sequence is TGTGCCAGCAGCCCCCCAGGGCGGAGCTCCTACGAGCAGTACTTC.

V and J are TRBV28 and TRBJ1-6, with D perhaps TRBD1 (6 bases). CDR1 and CDR2 (germline): MDHEN, SYDVKM. CDR3 length: 15 residues. Between the trimmed V and J ends, which lost 6 bases and 3 bases, there was a span of 12 bases. CDR3 sequence reads: CASRPGAHYNSPLHF. The CDR3 DNA reads TGTGCCAGCAGGCCAGGGGCCCACTATAATTCACCCCTCCACTTT.

This clone was found once. The chain uses TRBV5-1 and TRBJ2-1; 8 bases agree with TRBD1. The CDR3 is made up of 15 amino acids. J gave up 2 bases and V 4 bases, and 5 bases lay outside the gene matches. Germline lookup yields CDR1 SGHRS and CDR2 YFSETQ. The DNA of the CDR3 is TGCGCCAGCAGCCACGGACAGGGAGCCTACAATGAGCAGTTCTTC. This sequence encodes CASSHGQGAYNEQFF.

This clone is categorized as medium-sized. The V gene is TRBV7-6, the J gene TRBJ2-7; D not certain. Trimming pared 2 bases from V and 3 bases from J, leaving 11 bases between. The CDR3 runs 14 residues. Germline CDR1 SGHVS, CDR2 FNYEAQ. CDR3 amino acids: CASSLYEVGYEQYF. In DNA, the CDR3 is TGTGCCAGCAGCTTATATGAGGTCGGCTACGAGCAGTACTTC.

In the case of this clone: Other nucleotide sequences in the sample specify the same CDR3. The chain couples TRBV10-1 to TRBJ1-1, with no clear D. The CDR3 covers 12 residues. The V end was cut by 4 bases, the J end by 4 bases, with 7 bases between. Per the germline V gene, CDR1 is WNHNN and CDR2 is SYGVQD (reference sequence). CDR3 region: CASSGDTTEAFF. CDR3 bases: TGCGCCAGCAGTGGAGACACCACTGAAGCTTTCTTT.

This clone occurred a few times. The chain recombines TRBV10-2 with TRBJ2-1, with D perhaps matching TRBD1 (6 bases). The length of the CDR3 is 17 residues. CDR1 and CDR2 (germline): WSHSY, SAAADI. Trimming cost V 0 bases and J 3 bases, with 15 bases left between them. CDR3 nucleotide sequence: TGCGCCAGCAGTGAGTCGGGGCCCCTAGGGGGCTACAATGAGCAGTTCTTC. Translating it yields CASSESGPLGGYNEQFF.

The chain recombines TRBV25-1 with TRBJ2-1, with a weak D call TRBD2 (5 bases). This CDR3 has 14 residues. V dropped 3 bases and J dropped 7 bases, with 13 bases sitting between them. Germline lookup yields CDR1 MGHDK and CDR2 SYGVNS. CDR3 nucleotide sequence: TGTGCCAGCAGTGAGAGCGGCAGGCCTAATGAGCAGTTCTTC. Amino acids: CASSESGRPNEQFF.

This chain's CDR3 is CASSEGQGTYGYTF. As DNA, the CDR3 is TGTGCCAGCAGTGAGGGACAGGGGACCTATGGCTACACCTTC. The chain carries TRBV6-1 and TRBJ1-2; 10 bases are a match to TRBD1. Germline values: CDR1 MNHNS, CDR2 SASEGT. After removal of 3 bases from V and 4 bases from J, the junction contained 2 bases not matched to a gene. CDR3 length equals 14 residues.

The chain links TRBV5-1 to TRBJ1-1; tentative D call: TRBD1 (6 bases). From germline, CDR1 is SGHRS and CDR2 YFSETQ. This CDR3 has 16 residues. Trimming shortened V by 4 bases and J by 1 base, and 17 bases separated the two germline ends. Written as DNA, the CDR3 is TGCGCCAGCAGCGTTAGAGACAGGTTTCAGAACACTGAAGCTTTCTTT. The encoded protein is CASSVRDRFQNTEAFF.

The chain employs TRBV4-2 and TRBJ2-7; 7 nucleotides agree with TRBD2. Trimming took 1 base from V and 0 from J; bases not matched to a gene: 3. CDR3 size: 15 residues. Germline CDR1 is LGHNA and CDR2 is YNFKEQ. The CDR3 nucleotides read TGTGCCAGCAGCCAAGGGAGGGAGGGCTCCTACGAGCAGTACTTC. This sequence encodes CASSQGREGSYEQYF.

The chain combines TRBV28 with TRBJ2-1; 7 bases are a match to TRBD2. The CDR3 sequence is 14 residues long. CDR1 is MDHEN and CDR2 is SYDVKM in the germline V gene. CDR3 nucleotide sequence: TGTGTAAGGGTGTTGAGCGGGGACTACAATGAGCAGTTCTTC. Translation gives CVRVLSGDYNEQFF.

Only a few counts were recorded for this clone. This chain links TRBV5-6 with TRBJ2-5; no firm D call. Trimming removed 2 bases from V and 0 bases from J, with 5 bases in between. Germline V CDR1 and CDR2: SGHDT, YYEEEE. The CDR3 extends over 13 amino acids. In nucleotides, the CDR3 is TGTGCCAGCAGCTTCCGGTACCAAGAGACCCAGTACTTC. Translating it yields CASSFRYQETQYF.

The chain uses TRBV7-9 and TRBJ1-2; D call uncertain. Germline V gives CDR1 SEHNR, CDR2 FQNEAQ (reference sequence). V was clipped by 4 bases and J by 2 bases, with 14 bases between them. This CDR3 has 15 amino acids. This CDR3 reads CASSSGGTANYGYTF. The CDR3 DNA reads as TGTGCCAGCAGCTCCGGAGGAACTGCCAACTATGGCTACACCTTC.

This sequence joins TRBV9 and TRBJ1-1, with TRBD1 identical over 9 bases. The V segment lost 4 bases and the J segment 5 bases; nucleotides outside the gene matches: 6. The CDR3 runs to 14 residues. Germline V gives CDR1 SGDLS, CDR2 YYNGEE. The CDR3 protein is CASSPPTGGTEAFF. The CDR3 nucleotides are TGTGCCAGCAGCCCTCCGACAGGGGGAACTGAAGCTTTCTTT.

The chain carries TRBV7-2 and TRBJ2-1; 10 nucleotides align to TRBD2. Per germline, CDR1 SGHTA and CDR2 FQGNSA. The V segment lost 2 bases and the J segment 0 bases; nucleotides outside the gene matches: 4. The CDR3 is 17 residues long. In nucleotides, the CDR3 is TGTGCCAGCAGCTTAAGGTCTAGCGGGGGCTCCTACAATGAGCAGTTCTTC. It yields the protein CASSLRSSGGSYNEQFF.

V is TRBV6-5 and J is TRBJ2-7; TRBD1 matches 10 bases. V lost 2 bases and J lost 3; bases outside the gene matches: 4. Germline CDR1 reads MNHEY; CDR2 reads SVGAGI. CDR3 length: 15 residues. CDR3 DNA: TGTGCCAGCAGTTACGGTGGGACAGGGGACTACGAGCAGTACTTC. It encodes CASSYGGTGDYEQYF.

The chain has TRBV19 and TRBJ1-6; the D gene is possibly TRBD1 (6 bases). Germline lookup yields CDR1 LNHDA and CDR2 SQIVND (reference sequence). Trimming removed 5 bases from V and 4 bases from J, with 18 bases in between. The length of the CDR3 is 17 residues. The CDR3 DNA reads TGTGCCAGTAGTCGGACAGATCTTATACAGTATAATTCACCCCTCCACTTT. Residues: CASSRTDLIQYNSPLHF.

For this clone: Different DNA sequences within this sample yield the same CDR3. The chain couples TRBV14 to TRBJ1-1, with no clear D. The CDR3 is made up of 14 amino acids. Trimming left V 1 base short and J 0 bases short, with 6 bases between. Germline CDR1 reads SGHDN; CDR2 reads FVKESK. The CDR3 coding sequence is TGTGCCAGCAGCCAAGCGGGGATGAACACTGAAGCTTTCTTT. Residues: CASSQAGMNTEAFF. The full variable domain, its missing parts supplied by reference TRBV14 and TRBJ1-1, is EAGVTQFPSHSVIEKGQTVTLRCDPISGHDNLYWYRRVMGKEIKFLLHFVKESKQDESGMPNNRFLAERTGGTYSTLKVQPAELEDSGVYFCASSQAGMNTEAFFGQGTRLTVV.

The chain couples TRBV2 to TRBJ1-5, with D tentatively TRBD1 (6 bases). The CDR3 is made up of 16 amino acids. Trimming took 0 bases from V and 2 from J, leaving 11 bases between them. CDR1 SNHLY and CDR2 FYNNEI come from the germline V gene. This CDR3 reads CASSEAGAGRNQPQHF. In DNA form, the CDR3 reads TGTGCCAGCAGTGAAGCGGGGGCTGGTCGCAATCAGCCCCAGCATTTT. Filled out from reference TRBV2 and TRBJ1-5, the complete variable domain reads EPEVTQTPSHQVTQMGQEVILRCVPISNHLYFYWYRQILGQKVEFLVSFYNNEISEKSEIFDDQFSVERPDGSNFTLKIRSTKLEDSAMYFCASSEAGAGRNQPQHFGDGTRLSIL.

This sequence joins TRBV2 and TRBJ2-2; TRBD2 is a possible D gene (5 bases). This CDR3 has 12 amino acids. Trimming stripped 8 bases from V and 3 bases from J, with 7 bases between. The V gene's germline CDR1 is SNHLY and CDR2 FYNNEI. Here the CDR3 DNA reads TGTGCCAGCGCGGAGGACACCGGGGAGCTGTTTTTT. Protein product: CASAEDTGELFF.

The rearrangement uses TRBV6-5 and TRBJ1-6; 9 positions agree with TRBD1. CDR1 and CDR2 from the germline V gene are MNHEY and SVGAGI. V dropped 2 bases and J dropped 7; count of bases not matched to a gene: 6. This CDR3 region has 16 residues. The chain's CDR3 is CASSYSRGQGNSPLHF. CDR3 in DNA: TGTGCCAGCAGTTACAGCCGGGGACAGGGAAATTCACCCCTCCACTTT.